The 8 T cell receptor beta chains in this list originate from one sample, sequenced in a study of blood T cell repertoires in COVID-19. Sequenced by immunoSEQ multiplex PCR; TCRdb stores in-frame clones only, minus some. The sample holds about 73,000 clones, about four fifths seen once. Sequenced sample: peripheral blood. These receptors were taken from a human donor in a cohort sampled during active COVID-19.

The chain uses TRBV11-2 and TRBJ1-6, with D tentatively TRBD1 (5 bases). CDR3 length: 16 residues. The V end was cut by 1 base, the J end by 9 bases, with 16 bases between. Germline loops: CDR1 SGHAT, CDR2 FQNNGV. DNA of the CDR3: TGTGCCAGCAGCTTAGCTTCGGGGGGGATCGGTTCACCCCTCCACTTT. Encoded protein: CASSLASGGIGSPLHF.

This chain connects TRBV5-1 to TRBJ2-3; 11 nucleotides agree with TRBD2. This CDR3 is built from 16 residues. Trimming took 2 bases from V and 2 from J; bases not matched to a gene: 4. Germline CDR1 is SGHRS and CDR2 is YFSETQ. The CDR3, as DNA: TGCGCCAGCAGCTTTACTAGCGGGGGATACACAGATACGCAGTATTTT. Translated: CASSFTSGGYTDTQYF.

This chain joins TRBV6-2 or TRBV6-3 and TRBJ2-1, with D perhaps TRBD1 (6 bases). The CDR3 runs 13 residues. The ends were cut back, 4 bases at V and 7 bases at J, with 11 bases in the middle. Per germline, CDR1 MNHEY and CDR2 SVGEGT. In nucleotides, the CDR3 is TGTGCCAGCAGTTTGGGCAGGGGTAATGAGCAGTTCTTC. This encodes CASSLGRGNEQFF.

The chain combines TRBV4-2 with TRBJ2-6, with D possibly TRBD2 on 5 matching bases. V shed 0 bases and J shed 4 bases, with 10 bases lying between them. This CDR3 has 16 amino acids. CDR1 is LGHNA, CDR2 YNFKEQ, per germline. CDR3 loop: CASSQDLTGGANVLTF. In nucleotides, the CDR3 is TGTGCCAGCAGCCAAGATCTCACGGGGGGGGCCAACGTCCTGACTTTC.

This clone has a handful of counts. The genes are TRBV15 and TRBJ2-1, with D possibly matching TRBD2 (5 bases). The CDR3 is 14 amino acids. CDR1 is LNHNV, CDR2 YYDKDF, per germline (reference sequence). V was cut by 1 base and J by 10 bases, with 14 bases left in between. This CDR3 is CATSRGGSALEQFF. CDR3 nucleotides: TGTGCCACCAGCAGAGGAGGGAGCGCGTTGGAGCAGTTCTTC.

A single count supports this clone. The genes are TRBV5-6 and TRBJ1-6; D call uncertain. CDR1 is SGHDT and CDR2 is YYEEEE in the germline V gene. The ends were cut back, 4 bases at V and 8 bases at J, with 10 bases in the middle. The CDR3 contains 13 residues. The DNA of the CDR3 is TGTGCCAGCAGCCGGGAACACGATTCACCCCTCCACTTT. It specifies CASSREHDSPLHF. Filled out from reference TRBV5-6 and TRBJ1-6, the complete variable domain reads DAGVTQSPTHLIKTRGQQVTLRCSPKSGHDTVSWYQQALGQGPQFIFQYYEEEERQRGNFPDRFSGHQFPNYSSELNVNALLLGDSALYLCASSREHDSPLHFGNGTRLTVT.

The rearrangement links TRBV12-3 or TRBV12-4 to TRBJ1-6; 8 bases line up with TRBD1. J lost 13 bases, V lost 0 bases, and 2 bases had no gene match. The CDR3 spans 13 residues. The CDR3 protein is CASSLAGQAPLHF. CDR3 nucleotides: TGTGCCAGCAGTTTAGCGGGACAGGCCCCCCTCCACTTT.

The CDR3 loop is CASSEAHTQGNTEAFF. The CDR3 DNA reads TGTGCCAGCAGTGAAGCGCACACACAGGGGAACACTGAAGCTTTCTTT. The V gene is TRBV2, the J gene TRBJ1-1; possibly TRBD1 for D (6 bases). The CDR3 consists of 16 residues. Trimming removed 0 bases at V and 1 base at J, with 12 bases between. Germline lookup yields CDR1 SNHLY and CDR2 FYNNEI.